A selection of T cell receptor beta chains follows, all from one sample in a study of post-analysis software for immune sequencing data. TCRdb analysed the PCR reads with MiXCR anew, one entry per CDR3 protein. This table has about 560,000 distinct CDR3 sequences, roughly 47% appearing once. Sequencing was done on a sample of blood. These TCRs come from a girl aged 10 to 17 with multiple sclerosis. Each CDR3 is given with its conserved first and last residue. The D gene is left open where the match is weak. The size field is filled for only some rows; it gives once, few, many or a size class.

size: few; V: TRBV3-1; J: TRBJ2-5; D: TRBD1; DNA: TGTGCCAGCAGCTACCACCTCTTCGGACAGGGGGCTGACGGGACCCAGTACTTC; CDR3: CASSYHLFGQGADGTQYF
size: few; V: TRBV5-1; J: TRBJ2-3; D: TRBD2; DNA: TGCGCCAGCCGACTAGCAAATCCAGATACGCAGTATTTT; CDR3: CASRLANPDTQYF
size: NA; V: TRBV2; J: TRBJ1-5; D: NA; DNA: TGTGCCAGCAGTGAATCTCGGAGCCTACAGCCCCAGCATTTT; CDR3: CASSESRSLQPQHF
size: NA; V: TRBV20-1; J: TRBJ1-1; D: NA; DNA: TGCAGTGCCCCAGTCTTAGGGCAGGACACTGAAGCTTTCTTT; CDR3: CSAPVLGQDTEAFF
size: NA; V: TRBV5-1; J: TRBJ2-7; D: TRBD1; DNA: TGCGCCAGCAGCCCCACAGGGGTTACCGAGCAGTACTTC; CDR3: CASSPTGVTEQYF
size: few; V: TRBV27; J: TRBJ2-7; D: NA; DNA: TGTGCCAGCAGTTTACCCTCGGCCGAGCAGTACTTC; CDR3: CASSLPSAEQYF
size: few; V: TRBV5-4; J: TRBJ1-4; D: NA; DNA: TGTGCCAGCAGCCCCGGCAGAGGGGGTGAAAAACTGTTTTTT; CDR3: CASSPGRGGEKLFF
size: few; V: TRBV15; J: TRBJ1-4; D: NA; DNA: TGTGCCACCAGCAGAGATGTCGGGACTAATGAAAAACTGTTTTTT; CDR3: CATSRDVGTNEKLFF
size: NA; V: TRBV5-5; J: TRBJ1-2; D: TRBD1; DNA: TGTGCCAGCAGCGGGACAGGGGTAAACTATGGCTACACCTTC; CDR3: CASSGTGVNYGYTF
size: NA; V: TRBV28; J: TRBJ2-4; D: NA; DNA: TGTGCCAGCAGCAATTCCGGGACGACCAAAAACATTCAGTACTTC; CDR3: CASSNSGTTKNIQYF
size: NA; V: TRBV12-3/TRBV12-4; J: TRBJ1-2; D: TRBD1; DNA: TGTGCCAGCAGACTTGGGACAGTTTCTTATGGCTACACCTTC; CDR3: CASRLGTVSYGYTF
size: few; V: TRBV7-9; J: TRBJ1-2; D: NA; DNA: TGTGCCAGCAGCTTCGATTATCCCTCCTATGGCTACACCTTC; CDR3: CASSFDYPSYGYTF
size: NA; V: TRBV12-3/TRBV12-4; J: TRBJ2-5; D: NA; DNA: TGTGCCAGCAGTTTGTCCCCCGGACCGTCGGAGACCCAGTACTTC; CDR3: CASSLSPGPSETQYF
size: NA; V: TRBV3-1; J: TRBJ1-5; D: NA; DNA: TGTGCCAGCAGCCAAGAGGGATGGCCCCAGCATTTT; CDR3: CASSQEGWPQHF
size: NA; V: TRBV4-1; J: TRBJ2-3; D: NA; DNA: TGCGCCAGCAGCCAAGTGAGGGGGGCGGACAGAGACACAGATACGCAGTATTTT; CDR3: CASSQVRGADRDTDTQYF
size: NA; V: TRBV5-1; J: TRBJ2-1; D: TRBD2; DNA: TGCGCCAGCGCCGCTAGCGGGGGGGCAGTTGAGCAGTTCTTC; CDR3: CASAASGGAVEQFF
size: few; V: TRBV4-1; J: TRBJ2-7; D: NA; DNA: TGCGCCAGCAGCCAAGAGTGGGGTGGACGGGCGCAGGCCGAGCAGTACTTC; CDR3: CASSQEWGGRAQAEQYF
size: NA; V: TRBV5-1; J: TRBJ2-5; D: TRBD2; DNA: TGCGCCAGCAGGGGAGGGTCCTACGGGGGAGAGACCCAGTACTTC; CDR3: CASRGGSYGGETQYF
size: NA; V: TRBV12-3/TRBV12-4; J: TRBJ2-3; D: NA; DNA: TGTGCCACTAACCCTGGACCAGGGACGAGAGCAGATGCGCAATATTTT; CDR3: CATNPGPGTRADAQYF